Each of the 23 T cell receptor beta chains below was sequenced from the same sample in a study of OX40 agonist ivuxolimab in advanced cancers. Clones were sequenced by immunoSEQ multiplex PCR, and TCRdb holds only the in-frame ones, with some missing. The sample includes tens of thousands of clones, around 83% of them seen just once. The sequencing here drew on CD4+ or CD8+ T cells sorted from blood, taken in a trial of the OX40 agonist ivuxolimab. The source is an adult with an advanced solid tumor such as melanoma, head and neck, liver or kidney cancer.

The chain carries TRBV28 and TRBJ2-7; D uncertain. The CDR3 is 13 amino acids. CDR1 and CDR2 from the germline V gene are MDHEN and SYDVKM. V was trimmed by 1 base and J by 2 bases, leaving 6 bases between them. CDR3 region: CASSLYGTYEQYF. The CDR3 region has the DNA TGTGCCAGCAGTTTATATGGGACCTACGAGCAGTACTTC.

The rearrangement uses TRBV5-6 and TRBJ2-3, with a tentative D call TRBD2 (7 bases). The CDR3 loop spans 15 amino acids. Per the germline V gene, CDR1 is SGHDT and CDR2 is YYEEEE. V shed 4 bases and J shed 0 bases, with 12 bases lying between them. CDR3: CASSQQGGSTDTQYF. DNA for the CDR3: TGTGCCAGCAGCCAACAGGGAGGGAGCACAGATACGCAGTATTTT. Based on the CDR3 plus reference TRBV5-6 and TRBJ2-3, the full variable domain is DAGVTQSPTHLIKTRGQQVTLRCSPKSGHDTVSWYQQALGQGPQFIFQYYEEEERQRGNFPDRFSGHQFPNYSSELNVNALLLGDSALYLCASSQQGGSTDTQYFGPGTRLTVL.

The J gene is TRBJ2-3, the V gene TRBV5-1; TRBD2 aligns across 7 bases. The CDR3 sequence is 14 residues long. V was pared by 1 base and J by 6 bases, with 5 bases of the junction left unmatched. The germline V gene encodes CDR1 SGHRS and CDR2 YFSETQ. The CDR3 DNA follows: TGCGCCAGCAGCTTGCCGGGAGGAGGCGATACGCAGTATTTT. Translating it yields CASSLPGGGDTQYF. The variable domain in full, with the rest retrieved from reference TRBV5-1 and TRBJ2-3, is KAGVTQTPRYLIKTRGQQVTLSCSPISGHRSVSWYQQTPGQGLQFLFEYFSETQRNKGNFPGRFSGRQFSNSRSEMNVSTLELGDSALYLCASSLPGGGDTQYFGPGTRLTVL.

The genes are TRBV30 and TRBJ1-2, with D possibly TRBD1 on 6 matching bases. The germline V and J ends were trimmed by 0 bases and 8 bases, with 13 bases remaining between them. Germline CDR1 and CDR2: GTSNPN and SVGIG (reference sequence). The CDR3 is 13 amino acids. For the CDR3, the DNA is TGTGCCTGGAGTGTTCCAGGGGTTTACGGCTACACCTTC. It specifies CAWSVPGVYGYTF.

This clone has a single count. CDR3 bases: TGTGCCAGCAGCTCACAGAGCTCTGGAAACACCATATATTTT. The encoded protein is CASSSQSSGNTIYF. The chain uses TRBV5-4 and TRBJ1-3; no reliable D call. The V end lost 3 bases, the J end lost 0 bases, and 7 bases lay between the germline ends. The CDR3 sequence is 14 residues long. Germline assignment: CDR1 SGHNT and CDR2 YYREEE (reference sequence).

The chain carries TRBV7-2 and TRBJ2-7; 12 nucleotides line up with TRBD2. Trimming removed 1 base from V and 4 bases from J; junction bases left unmatched: 11. This CDR3 comprises 18 residues. Per germline, CDR1 SGHTA and CDR2 FQGNSA. The CDR3 DNA reads TGTGCCAGCAGCTTAGGACTAGCGGGAGTAATCTGGGGATACGAGCAGTACTTC. As protein: CASSLGLAGVIWGYEQYF.

The V call is TRBV2, the J call TRBJ2-3; 9 bases are a match to TRBD2. The germline V gene encodes CDR1 SNHLY and CDR2 FYNNEI. The CDR3 extends over 15 amino acids. Trimming removed 5 bases from V and 0 bases from J; junction bases left unmatched: 3. CDR3 coding DNA: TGTGCCAGCAGTTTAGCGGGAGCTAGCACAGATACGCAGTATTTT. Translating gives CASSLAGASTDTQYF.

This chain links TRBV5-6 with TRBJ2-3; unclear D gene. This CDR3 comprises 13 residues. From germline, CDR1 is SGHDT and CDR2 YYEEEE. V lost 1 base and J lost 10, with 13 bases in between. The DNA of the CDR3 is TGTGCCAGCAGCTTGAGTGGAGCTGGGGCGCAGTATTTT. It codes for CASSLSGAGAQYF. Based on the CDR3 plus reference TRBV5-6 and TRBJ2-3, the full variable domain is DAGVTQSPTHLIKTRGQQVTLRCSPKSGHDTVSWYQQALGQGPQFIFQYYEEEERQRGNFPDRFSGHQFPNYSSELNVNALLLGDSALYLCASSLSGAGAQYFGPGTRLTVL.

In DNA form, the CDR3 reads TGTGCCAGCAGCATCTCCGGGAACAATGAGCAGTTCTTC. Its translation: CASSISGNNEQFF. The chain carries TRBV27 and TRBJ2-1; a weak D match, TRBD2 (5 bases). Looked up from germline, CDR1 is MNHEY and CDR2 is SMNVEV (reference sequence). The CDR3 spans 13 residues. Trimming cost V 6 bases and J 5 bases, with 11 bases left between them.

The J gene is TRBJ1-5, the V gene TRBV28; D unresolved. Germline assignment: CDR1 MDHEN and CDR2 SYDVKM. This CDR3 spans 15 amino acids. The V gene lost 1 base and the J gene lost 0 bases, with 7 bases spanning the gap. The CDR3 is CASSLLFRSNQPQHF. CDR3 in DNA: TGTGCCAGCAGTTTATTGTTCCGTAGCAATCAGCCCCAGCATTTT.

The DNA for the CDR3 is TGTGCCAGCAGCCCGACCCCTGGGACAGCTGGGGCCAACGTCCTGACTTTC. Protein product: CASSPTPGTAGANVLTF. The chain joins TRBV9 to TRBJ2-6, with TRBD1 matching over 7 bases. CDR3 length equals 17 residues. Trimming cost V 4 bases and J 2 bases; bases outside gene matches: 9. The germline CDR1 and CDR2 sequences are SGDLS and YYNGEE.

This clone showed up just once. The chain employs TRBV28 and TRBJ1-5; D not resolved. Per germline, CDR1 MDHEN and CDR2 SYDVKM. Trimming shortened V by 6 bases and J by 2 bases, and 5 bases separated the two germline ends. CDR3 length equals 12 residues. In nucleotides, the CDR3 is TGTGCCAGCAGGCATGGCAATCAGCCCCAGCATTTT. Protein sequence: CASRHGNQPQHF.

The rearrangement joins TRBV7-3 to TRBJ2-5; a weak D match, TRBD2 (5 bases). The CDR3 spans 13 residues. The V and J ends lost 4 bases and 3 bases respectively, with 9 bases between them. Germline V gene sequence: CDR1 SGHTA, CDR2 FQGTGA. The CDR3 loop is CASSSTGEETQYF. CDR3 nucleotide sequence: TGTGCCAGCAGCTCGACCGGGGAAGAGACCCAGTACTTC.

The table lists this clone with many counts. For the CDR3, the DNA is TGTGCCAGCAGCTTGAGGTATATTAGCACAGATACGCAGTATTTT. It yields the protein CASSLRYISTDTQYF. The chain links TRBV5-6 to TRBJ2-3; D remains ambiguous. Germline CDR1 is SGHDT and CDR2 is YYEEEE. Deletions cut 1 base from V and 0 bases from J, with 9 bases between. CDR3 length equals 15 residues.

The rearrangement links TRBV21-1 to TRBJ1-2; the table's D call TRBD1 went unverified against the DNA. TRBV21-1 is assigned pseudogene status. This CDR3 comprises 16 residues. The CDR3: CASSKERTGGIYGYTF. The DNA for the CDR3 is TGTGCCAGCAGCAAAGAGAGGACAGGGGGGATCTATGGCTACACCTTC.

The rearrangement uses TRBV6-5 and TRBJ2-7; 9 positions agree with TRBD2. After removal of 4 bases from V and 1 base from J, the junction contained 5 bases not matched to a gene. Germline V gene lookup returns CDR1 MNHEY and CDR2 SVGAGI. This CDR3 region has 15 residues. The CDR3 sequence is CASSSPTSGSYEQYF. In DNA, the CDR3 is TGTGCCAGCAGTTCCCCCACTAGCGGGTCCTACGAGCAGTACTTC.

This clone showed up just once. V gene TRBV6-5 combines with J gene TRBJ1-6; maybe TRBD1 (5 bases). The CDR3 has 15 amino acids. V was cut by 4 bases and J by 10 bases, with 17 bases left in between. Germline V lookup: CDR1 MNHEY, CDR2 SVGAGI. The CDR3: CASSSARRGDSPLHF. The CDR3 DNA sequence: TGTGCCAGCAGTTCTGCTCGGAGGGGTGACTCACCCCTCCACTTT.

The V and J genes are TRBV27 and TRBJ1-4; TRBD1 agrees at 7 bases. Unmatched junction bases numbered 5, after V lost 4 bases and J lost 3 bases. Germline V lookup: CDR1 MNHEY, CDR2 SMNVEV (reference sequence). CDR3 length equals 15 residues. The DNA for the CDR3 is TGTGCCAGCAGTTCGACAGGGCGCCCTAATGAAAAACTGTTTTTT. Protein sequence: CASSSTGRPNEKLFF.

The chain recombines TRBV9 with TRBJ2-2; no reliable D call. This CDR3 has 15 residues. V gave up 0 bases and J gave up 1 base, with 7 bases separating them. Germline V gives CDR1 SGDLS, CDR2 YYNGEE. The DNA for the CDR3 is TGTGCCAGCAGCGTAGGCTCAGGGAACACCGGGGAGCTGTTTTTT. The encoded protein is CASSVGSGNTGELFF. The entire variable domain, with the rest obtained from reference TRBV9 and TRBJ2-2, is as follows: DSGVTQTPKHLITATGQRVTLRCSPRSGDLSVYWYQQSLDQGLQFLIQYYNGEERAKGNILERFSAQQFPDLHSELNLSSLELGDSALYFCASSVGSGNTGELFFGEGSRLTVL.

This clone was found a few times. The gene calls are TRBV7-9 and TRBJ2-7; 7 positions match TRBD1. Trimming at V came to 1 base and at J to 1 base, leaving 1 base not matched to a gene. CDR1 and CDR2 from the germline V gene are SEHNR and FQNEAQ (reference sequence). There are 14 residues in the CDR3. In DNA form, the CDR3 reads TGTGCCAGCAGCTTAGGGGGACAGTCCTACGAGCAGTACTTC. It specifies CASSLGGQSYEQYF.

This sequence joins TRBV10-3 and TRBJ2-7; 9 bases are a match to TRBD2. Trimming at V came to 11 bases and at J to 6 bases, leaving 11 bases not matched to a gene. CDR3 length equals 13 residues. Germline values: CDR1 ENHRY, CDR2 SYGVKD. DNA for the CDR3: TGTGCCTCCCGGACTAGCGTGGATCTCGAGCAGTACTTC. Translating it yields CASRTSVDLEQYF.

The chain couples TRBV11-3 to TRBJ2-7; D remains unclear. The CDR3 is 13 amino acids. The V end was cut by 3 bases, the J end by 8 bases, with 14 bases between. From germline, CDR1 is SGHNT and CDR2 YENEEA. The CDR3 region is CASSFPQVEKQYF. The CDR3 DNA is TGTGCCAGCAGCTTCCCTCAGGTGGAGAAGCAGTACTTC.

Concerning this clone: This sample also contains other DNA sequences that code for the same CDR3. The CDR3 bases are TGTGCCAGCAGCCCGGCCCTCAACACCGGGGAGCTGTTTTTT. Translating gives CASSPALNTGELFF. The chain carries TRBV11-2 and TRBJ2-2; D is unclear. The CDR3 has 14 residues. Per the germline V gene, CDR1 is SGHAT and CDR2 is FQNNGV. With 5 bases removed from V and 2 bases from J, the gap between germline ends came to 9 bases.